The 21 T cell receptor beta chains listed next were all sequenced from one sample in a study of CD8+CD57+ T cells in acquired aplastic anemia. Investigators profiled TCR beta VDJ and CDR3 from genomic DNA template. From the reads, TCRdb called clonotypes with MiXCR, one entry per CDR3 protein. The table records approximately 120,000 distinct CDR3 sequences, over 30% of them present only once. It was patients with CD8+CD57+ cell expansion by flow cytometry who were chosen for sequencing. The sample consisted of sorted CD4+, CD8+, or CD8+CD57+ T cells (not recorded which) from PBMCs. Receptors originate from a human donor with aplastic anemia.

This clonotype came up once. A read error may explain this, as a much larger clone is one base away. The CDR3 does not end in the conserved phenylalanine or tryptophan, so this is likely a read error. The DNA is omitted, as the CDR3 cannot be located on it reliably, and the CDR3 follows TCRdb's listing. The J gene is TRBJ1-6, the V gene TRBV4-1; the D call of TRBD1 is as the table states it, not checked on the DNA. From its first to its last residue, the CDR3 has 14 amino acids. CDR1 MGHRA and CDR2 YSYEKL come from the germline V gene. The CDR3 sequence: CASSPAGAANFPHS.

The rearrangement joins TRBV7-9 to TRBJ1-4; D is perhaps TRBD1 (5 bases). Germline V CDR1 and CDR2: SEHNR, FQNEAQ (reference sequence). V lost 1 base and J lost 7, with 10 bases in between. This CDR3 contains 14 residues. The CDR3 DNA reads TGTGCCAGCAGCTTAGGGGTGACAGCTGAAAAACTGTTTTTT. Encoded protein: CASSLGVTAEKLFF.

This chain connects TRBV10-1 to TRBJ2-5; TRBD2 matches 13 bases. There are 17 residues in the CDR3. Looked up from germline, CDR1 is WNHNN and CDR2 is SYGVQD (reference sequence). V lost 3 bases to trimming and J lost 1 base; unmatched junction nucleotides: 5. Here the CDR3 DNA reads TGCGCCAGCAGTGATCCTGGACTAGCGGGGGCCCAAGAGACCCAGTACTTC. Protein: CASSDPGLAGAQETQYF.

The chain has TRBV11-2 and TRBJ2-2, with no clear D. Germline lookup yields CDR1 SGHAT and CDR2 FQNNGV. Trimming took 2 bases from V and 3 from J, leaving 7 bases between them. This CDR3 has 14 residues. CDR3 DNA: TGTGCCAGCAGCTTATATACTTACACCGGGGAGCTGTTTTTT. Encoded protein: CASSLYTYTGELFF.

At least ten counts were recorded for this clonotype. The chain is built from TRBV20-1 and TRBJ2-2, with unresolved D. In germline, CDR1 is DFQATT, CDR2 SNEGSKA (reference sequence). The V gene lost 3 bases and the J gene lost 2 bases, with 4 bases spanning the gap. The CDR3 contains 12 residues. The CDR3 loop reads CSARENTGELFF. The CDR3 DNA is TGCAGTGCTAGGGAAAACACCGGGGAGCTGTTTTTT.

This clonotype was found a few times. This chain uses TRBV2 with TRBJ1-5; D is possibly TRBD1 (6 bases). Germline V gives CDR1 SNHLY, CDR2 FYNNEI. The V gene lost 6 bases and the J gene lost 0 bases, with 18 bases spanning the gap. The CDR3 is 17 amino acids. CDR3 sequence reads: CASSKNLQGYSNQPQHF. In DNA, the CDR3 is TGTGCCAGCAGCAAGAATCTACAGGGATATAGCAATCAGCCCCAGCATTTT.

Here the CDR3 reads CASRSGQAYNEQFF. The DNA for the CDR3 is TGTGCCAGCAGGTCGGGACAGGCCTACAATGAGCAGTTCTTC. The chain has TRBV25-1 and TRBJ2-1; TRBD1 matches at 8 bases. Trimming at V came to 6 bases and at J to 2 bases, leaving 3 bases not matched to a gene. Per the germline V gene, CDR1 is MGHDK and CDR2 is SYGVNS. This CDR3 region has 14 residues.

The chain recombines TRBV20-1 with TRBJ1-5; tentatively, D is TRBD1 (6 bases). The CDR3 runs to 14 residues. In germline, CDR1 is DFQATT, CDR2 SNEGSKA (reference sequence). Trimming took 1 base from V and 7 from J, leaving 14 bases between them. The DNA for the CDR3 is TGCAGTGCTAGAGTCGCGGACAGTCAACAGCCCCAGCATTTT. It translates to CSARVADSQQPQHF.

This clonotype was recorded at least ten times. V gene TRBV29-1 combines with J gene TRBJ2-1; 11 positions match TRBD1. Unmatched junction bases numbered 6, after V lost 7 bases and J lost 7 bases. Germline CDR1 is SQVTM and CDR2 is ANQGSEA. The CDR3 length is 13 residues. CDR3: CSAERDRGNEQFF. CDR3 in DNA: TGCAGCGCGGAGAGGGACAGGGGGAATGAGCAGTTCTTC.

This clonotype was picked up a small number of times. The CDR3 nucleotides read TGTGCCAGCAACACGGGAACGGCTAATGAAAAACTGTTTTTT. Translated: CASNTGTANEKLFF. The V gene is TRBV3-1, the J gene TRBJ1-4; D gene uncertain. The length of the CDR3 is 14 residues. V lost 7 bases, J lost 3 bases, and 12 bases lay in between. Germline V lookup: CDR1 LGHDT, CDR2 YNNKEL (reference sequence).

This clonotype has ten or more counts. The chain employs TRBV5-6 and TRBJ1-1; a weak D match, TRBD1 (5 bases). CDR1 is SGHDT, CDR2 YYEEEE, per germline. Trimming took 0 bases from V and 3 from J, leaving 6 bases between them. This CDR3 is built from 13 residues. The CDR3 DNA reads as TGTGCCAGCAGCTTGGTAGGGGACACTGAAGCTTTCTTT. Its protein product is CASSLVGDTEAFF.

This clonotype was detected ten times or more. The J gene is TRBJ1-1, the V gene TRBV2, with 9 nucleotides matching TRBD1. V lost 1 base, J lost 3 bases, and 6 bases stayed unmatched. The CDR3 consists of 16 residues. The germline gives CDR1 SNHLY, CDR2 FYNNEI. The CDR3 is CASSEGTGVGDTEAFF. CDR3 nucleotide sequence: TGTGCCAGCAGTGAAGGGACAGGGGTAGGCGACACTGAAGCTTTCTTT.

The table lists this clonotype with many counts. V and J are TRBV5-1 and TRBJ1-1; perhaps TRBD1 as D (5 bases). The CDR3 length is 16 residues. CDR1 SGHRS and CDR2 YFSETQ come from the germline V gene. Trimming shortened V by 0 bases and J by 7 bases, and 19 bases separated the two germline ends. CDR3 region: CASSLVAGQEVYEAFF. CDR3 coding DNA: TGCGCCAGCAGCTTGGTTGCGGGGCAAGAGGTATATGAAGCTTTCTTT.

Turning to this clonotype: A clone one base away is much larger, so this may be a read error. Because the CDR3 is missing its conserved closing phenylalanine or tryptophan, this is likely a read error. The chain is built from TRBV6-6 and TRBJ2-5; weak D call: TRBD1 (5 bases). The CDR3 consists of 13 residues. Germline-derived CDR1 and CDR2 are MNHNY and SVGAGI (reference sequence). The ends were cut back, 2 bases at V and 5 bases at J, with 9 bases in the middle. CDR3 sequence: CASSYAGRETQYL. In DNA form, the CDR3 reads TGTGCCAGCAGTTACGCAGGGCGGGAGACCCAGTACCTC.

Many counts were recorded for this clonotype. The CDR3 nucleotides read TGTGCCAGCAGCTCGGGAGCCCAAGAGACCCAGTACTTC. Translating it yields CASSSGAQETQYF. J is TRBJ2-5 and V is TRBV5-4; a possible D gene is TRBD2 (6 bases). The V end was cut by 3 bases, the J end by 1 base, with 7 bases between. The CDR3 sequence is 13 residues long. CDR1 is SGHNT, CDR2 YYREEE, per germline (reference sequence).

The chain combines TRBV12-3 or TRBV12-4 with TRBJ1-3; D not certain. Trimming cost V 7 bases and J 7 bases, with 14 bases left between them. The CDR3 spans 13 residues. CDR3 DNA sequence: TGTGCCAGCATCCTACAGCGCATGAACACCATATATTTT. Amino acid sequence: CASILQRMNTIYF.

This clonotype has at least ten counts. The rearrangement uses TRBV7-9 and TRBJ2-7; 7 bases fit TRBD1. The CDR3 has 14 residues. With V trimmed by 3 bases and J by 3 bases, 5 bases remained unmatched. Germline CDR1 SEHNR, CDR2 FQNEAQ (reference sequence). Here the CDR3 reads CASSFTGVGYEQYV. The CDR3 nucleotides read TGTGCCAGCAGCTTCACAGGGGTGGGCTACGAGCAGTACGTC.

This clonotype was detected only a few times. The rearrangement links TRBV11-2 to TRBJ2-1; perhaps TRBD1 as D (6 bases). The V end was cut by 5 bases, the J end by 6 bases, with 26 bases between. Germline V gene lookup returns CDR1 SGHAT and CDR2 FQNNGV. The CDR3 length is 18 residues. CDR3 region: CASSTYPLGAQQLNEQFF. The CDR3 nucleotides read TGTGCCAGCAGCACTTACCCGTTGGGGGCGCAACAACTCAATGAGCAGTTCTTC.

As for this clonotype: This may stem from a read error, because a much larger clone lies one nucleotide away. The CDR3 carries no conserved terminal phenylalanine or tryptophan, so it likely arises from a read error. V gene TRBV25-1 combines with J gene TRBJ2-7, with TRBD1 matching over 10 bases. Germline CDR1 reads MGHDK; CDR2 reads SYGVNS. J lost 7 bases, V lost 4 bases, and 10 bases had no gene match. The CDR3 runs to 15 residues. The chain's CDR3 is CASSARGTGVREQYL. The CDR3 DNA follows: TGTGCCAGCAGTGCACGAGGGACAGGGGTGAGAGAGCAGTACCTC.

This clonotype was seen many times. The rearrangement uses TRBV7-2 and TRBJ1-2, with a possible D match to TRBD1 (5 bases). V lost 6 bases and J 6 bases, leaving 14 bases between the germline ends. CDR1 and CDR2 (germline): SGHTA, FQGNSA. This CDR3 contains 13 residues. The CDR3 loop reads CASSRDLGDGYTF. The CDR3, as DNA: TGTGCCAGCAGTCGGGACTTGGGAGATGGCTACACCTTC.

CDR3 nucleotides: TGTGCCATCAGTGAGTCGGGGGTGGGGGCAGATACGCAGTATTTT. Its protein product is CAISESGVGADTQYF. The rearrangement uses TRBV10-3 and TRBJ2-3; D assignment may be TRBD1 or TRBD2 (5 bases each). V lost 0 bases and J 4 bases, leaving 11 bases between the germline ends. CDR3 size: 15 residues. Germline V lookup: CDR1 ENHRY, CDR2 SYGVKD.